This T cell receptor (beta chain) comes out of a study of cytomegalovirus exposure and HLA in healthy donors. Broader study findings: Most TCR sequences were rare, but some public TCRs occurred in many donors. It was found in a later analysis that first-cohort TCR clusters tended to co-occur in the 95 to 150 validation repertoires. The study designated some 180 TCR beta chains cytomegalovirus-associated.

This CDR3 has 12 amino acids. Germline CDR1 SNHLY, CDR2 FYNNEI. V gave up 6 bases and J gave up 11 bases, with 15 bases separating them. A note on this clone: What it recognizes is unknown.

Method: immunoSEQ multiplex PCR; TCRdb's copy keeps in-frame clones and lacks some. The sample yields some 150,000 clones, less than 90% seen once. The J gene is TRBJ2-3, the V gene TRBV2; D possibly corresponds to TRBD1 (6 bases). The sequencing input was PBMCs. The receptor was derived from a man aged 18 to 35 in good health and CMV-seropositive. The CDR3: CASSPGKGVQYF. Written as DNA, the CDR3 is TGTGCCAGCAGCCCTGGGAAGGGGGTGCAGTATTTT.